This TCR beta chain comes out of a study of T cell repertoires in cytomegalovirus infection. About the research overall: It was the public TCR beta signatures that indicated both CMV infection and matching HLA type.

Germline CDR1 and CDR2: MDHEN and SYDVKM. Trimming stripped 6 bases from V and 0 bases from J, with 15 bases between. CDR3 size: 16 residues. Using its own MiXCR run on the reads, TCRdb lists one record per CDR3 protein. Of hundreds of thousands of distinct CDR3 sequences in the sample, around 9.1% were seen once. At least ten counts were recorded for this clonotype. Its antigen is not known. Overall study results and limits: Dominating the ex vivo response were HLA-C-restricted CMV-specific TCR beta clonotypes. CMV carriers with the relevant HLA were identified by cumulative public TCR beta family frequency.

The specimen sequenced was PBMCs. The genes are TRBV28 and TRBJ1-3, with D possibly TRBD1 on 6 matching bases. The TCR comes from a human donor in good health (CMV status not recorded). Some clones in this sample may be carry-over from other donors' samples. Written as DNA, the CDR3 is TGTGCCAGCAGGACCGGGACACCTATCTCTGGAAACACCATATATTTT. Its translation: CASRTGTPISGNTIYF. Full variable domain (remainder filled in from reference TRBV28 and TRBJ1-3): DVKVTQSSRYLVKRTGEKVFLECVQDMDHENMFWYRQDPGLGLRLIYFSYDVKMKEKGDIPEGYSVSREKKERFSLILESASTNQTSMYLCASRTGTPISGNTIYFGEGSWLTVV.